The clone carrying this T cell receptor (beta chain) was found a few times. Antigen specificity is unknown. These data originate in a study of T cell repertoires in cytomegalovirus infection. Study-level information: It can be stated that public TCR beta signatures indicated CMV infection as well as a matching HLA type.

Study observations and caveats: The ex vivo response was dominated by HLA-C-restricted CMV-specific TCR beta clonotypes. Totalled public TCR beta family frequency picked out people who carried CMV plus the relevant HLA.

Each CDR3 protein is one row after TCRdb ran MiXCR on the reads. Among about 310,000 distinct CDR3 sequences, about a sixth were seen once, and the ten largest hold 12%. The TCR originated in a human donor in good health (CMV status not recorded). Some clones in this sample may be carry-over from other donors' samples. Sample: PBMCs.

CDR3 DNA sequence: TGTGCCAGCAGTTTGGGTCCATCGGGTCAGCCCCAGCATTTT. Its translation is CASSLGPSGQPQHF. The rearrangement joins TRBV28 to TRBJ1-5; D is uncertain. The CDR3 contains 14 residues. V lost 3 bases and J 6 bases, leaving 12 bases between the germline ends. The germline V gene encodes CDR1 MDHEN and CDR2 SYDVKM.